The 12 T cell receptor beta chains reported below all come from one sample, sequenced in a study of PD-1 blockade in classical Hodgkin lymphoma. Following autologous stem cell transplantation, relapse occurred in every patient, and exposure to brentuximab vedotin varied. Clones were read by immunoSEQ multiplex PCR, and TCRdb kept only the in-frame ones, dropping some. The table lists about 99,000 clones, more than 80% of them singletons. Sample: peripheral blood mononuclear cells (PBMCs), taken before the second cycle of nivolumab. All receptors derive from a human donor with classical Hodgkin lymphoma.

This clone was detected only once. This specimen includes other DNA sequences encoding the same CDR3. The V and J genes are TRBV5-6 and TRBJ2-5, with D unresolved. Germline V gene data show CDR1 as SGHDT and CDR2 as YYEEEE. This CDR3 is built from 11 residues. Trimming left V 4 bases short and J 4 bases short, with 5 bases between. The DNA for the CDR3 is TGTGCCAGCAGCCTACGAGAGACCCAGTACTTC. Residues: CASSLRETQYF. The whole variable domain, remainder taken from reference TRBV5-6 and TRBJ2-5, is DAGVTQSPTHLIKTRGQQVTLRCSPKSGHDTVSWYQQALGQGPQFIFQYYEEEERQRGNFPDRFSGHQFPNYSSELNVNALLLGDSALYLCASSLRETQYFGPGTRLLVL.

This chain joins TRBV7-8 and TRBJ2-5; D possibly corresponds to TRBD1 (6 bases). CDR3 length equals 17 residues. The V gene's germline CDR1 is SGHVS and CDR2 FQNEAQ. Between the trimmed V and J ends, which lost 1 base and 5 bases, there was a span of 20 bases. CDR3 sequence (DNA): TGTGCCAGCAGCTTAGTGGTACGGCAGGGGTTTGCGGAGACCCAGTACTTC. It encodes CASSLVVRQGFAETQYF. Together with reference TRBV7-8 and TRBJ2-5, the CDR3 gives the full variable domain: GAGVSQSPRYKVAKRGQDVALRCDPISGHVSLFWYQQALGQGPEFLTYFQNEAQLDKSGLPSDRFFAERPEGSVSTLKIQRTQQEDSAVYLCASSLVVRQGFAETQYFGPGTRLLVL.

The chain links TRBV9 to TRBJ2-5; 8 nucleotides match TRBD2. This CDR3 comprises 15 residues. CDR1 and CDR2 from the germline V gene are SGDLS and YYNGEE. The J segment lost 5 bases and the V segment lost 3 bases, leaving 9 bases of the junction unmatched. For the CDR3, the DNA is TGTGCCAGCAGCGGATTAGCGGGACAATGGGAGACCCAGTACTTC. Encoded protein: CASSGLAGQWETQYF.

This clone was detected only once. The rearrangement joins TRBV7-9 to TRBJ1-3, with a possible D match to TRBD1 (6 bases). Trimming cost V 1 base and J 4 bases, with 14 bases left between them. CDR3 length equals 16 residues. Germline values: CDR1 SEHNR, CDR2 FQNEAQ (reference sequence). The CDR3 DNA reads TGTGCCAGCAGCTTAGAGGCAGGGGCCTCAGGAAACACCATATATTTT. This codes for CASSLEAGASGNTIYF.

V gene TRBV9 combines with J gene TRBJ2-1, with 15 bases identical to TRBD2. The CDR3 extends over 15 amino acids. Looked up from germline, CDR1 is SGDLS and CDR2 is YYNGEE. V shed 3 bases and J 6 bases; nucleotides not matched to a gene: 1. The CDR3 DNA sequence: TGTGCCAGCAGCGGGGGACTAGCGGGAGGCAATGAGCAGTTCTTC. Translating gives CASSGGLAGGNEQFF.

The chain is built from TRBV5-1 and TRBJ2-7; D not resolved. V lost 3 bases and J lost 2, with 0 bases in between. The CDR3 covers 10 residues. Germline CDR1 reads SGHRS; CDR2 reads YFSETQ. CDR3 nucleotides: TGCGCCAGCAGCTCCTACGAGCAGTACTTC. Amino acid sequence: CASSSYEQYF.

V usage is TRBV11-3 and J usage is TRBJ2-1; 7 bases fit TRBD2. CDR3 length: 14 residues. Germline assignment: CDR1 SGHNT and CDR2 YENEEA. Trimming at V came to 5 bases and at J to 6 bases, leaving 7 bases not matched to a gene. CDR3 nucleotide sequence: TGTGCCAGCAGCGGAACACTAGCGACCAATGAGCAGTTCTTC. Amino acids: CASSGTLATNEQFF.

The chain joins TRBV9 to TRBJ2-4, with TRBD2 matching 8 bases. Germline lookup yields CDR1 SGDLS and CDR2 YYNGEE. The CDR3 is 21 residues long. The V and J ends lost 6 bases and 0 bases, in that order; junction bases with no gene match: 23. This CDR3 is CASIDPYSGECLGLAKNIQYF. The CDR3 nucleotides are TGTGCCAGCATCGATCCTTATAGCGGGGAGTGTTTGGGCCTAGCCAAAAACATTCAGTACTTC.

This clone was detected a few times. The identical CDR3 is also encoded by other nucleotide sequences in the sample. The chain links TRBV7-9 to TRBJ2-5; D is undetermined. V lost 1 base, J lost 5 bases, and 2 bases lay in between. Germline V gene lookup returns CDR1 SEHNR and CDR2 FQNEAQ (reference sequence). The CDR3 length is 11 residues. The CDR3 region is CASSLVETQYF. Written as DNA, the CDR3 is TGTGCCAGCAGCTTAGTCGAGACCCAGTACTTC.

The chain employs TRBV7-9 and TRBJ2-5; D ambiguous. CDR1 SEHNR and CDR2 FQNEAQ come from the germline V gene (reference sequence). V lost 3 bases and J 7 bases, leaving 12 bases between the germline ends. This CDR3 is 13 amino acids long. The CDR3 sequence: CASSFDGVGTQYF. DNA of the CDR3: TGTGCCAGCAGCTTCGATGGGGTAGGGACCCAGTACTTC.

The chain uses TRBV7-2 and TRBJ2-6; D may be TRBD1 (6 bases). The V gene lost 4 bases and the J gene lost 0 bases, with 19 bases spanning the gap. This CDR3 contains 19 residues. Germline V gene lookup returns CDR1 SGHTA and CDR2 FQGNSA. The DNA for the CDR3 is TGTGCCAGCAGCTATTCCTCAGGGGCACGTTCCTCTGGGGCCAACGTCCTGACTTTC. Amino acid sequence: CASSYSSGARSSGANVLTF.

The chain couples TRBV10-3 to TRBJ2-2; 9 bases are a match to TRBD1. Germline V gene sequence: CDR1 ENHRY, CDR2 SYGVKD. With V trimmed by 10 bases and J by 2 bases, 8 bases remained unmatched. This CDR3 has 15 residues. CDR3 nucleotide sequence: TGTGCCACCTGGGGACAGGGCCTAAACACCGGGGAGCTGTTTTTT. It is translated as CATWGQGLNTGELFF.